A single sample gave rise to the 30 T cell receptor beta chains below, sequenced in a study of cytomegalovirus exposure and HLA in healthy donors (TCRdb year 2017). Receptors were amplified or captured by the immunoSEQ multiplex PCR assay. Sourced from immuneACCESS, this table was stored by TCRdb with only in-frame sequences that have V and J called. A share of the clones is absent; for the studies checked, an unresolved V gene accounts for under half, and the remainder has no known explanation. The sample records about 170,000 clones, around 86% of which are singletons. The top ten clones comprise roughly 3% of the sample. The sequencing sample was made of PBMCs. The receptor set was obtained from a man between 18 and 35 years old in good health and CMV-seropositive.

The table lists this clone with a few counts. The chain employs TRBV7-2 and TRBJ2-2, with D uncertain. Germline lookup yields CDR1 SGHTA and CDR2 FQGNSA. Trimming pared 4 bases from V and 1 base from J, leaving 4 bases between. The CDR3 loop spans 13 amino acids. CDR3 coding DNA: TGTGCCAGCAGCTCCGGGAACACCGGGGAGCTGTTTTTT. It encodes CASSSGNTGELFF.

CDR3: CASSQMTGGPNEKLFF. CDR3 nucleotide sequence: TGTGCCAGCAGTCAAATGACAGGCGGCCCAAATGAAAAACTGTTTTTT. The chain uses TRBV5-6 and TRBJ1-4, with TRBD1 as a possible D gene (6 bases). This CDR3 region has 16 residues. Germline V gives CDR1 SGHDT, CDR2 YYEEEE. Trimming removed 5 bases from V and 5 bases from J, with 19 bases in between.

J is TRBJ1-4 and V is TRBV9, with 8 bases matching TRBD1. The J segment lost 7 bases and the V segment lost 6 bases, leaving 8 bases of the junction unmatched. The CDR3 loop spans 14 amino acids. Germline-derived CDR1 and CDR2 are SGDLS and YYNGEE. The DNA of the CDR3 is TGTGCCAGCAATGCAGGACAGGGAATTGAAAAACTGTTTTTT. This gives the protein CASNAGQGIEKLFF.

The rearrangement uses TRBV4-3 and TRBJ2-2, with 8 bases fitting TRBD1. The CDR3 runs to 15 residues. The germline V gene has CDR1 LGHNA and CDR2 YSLEER. The V gene end was trimmed by 1 base and the J gene end by 3 bases; junction bases not matched to a gene: 1. This CDR3 is CASSQGTGHTGELFF. CDR3 sequence (DNA): TGCGCCAGCAGCCAAGGGACAGGGCACACCGGGGAGCTGTTTTTT.

J is TRBJ2-7 and V is TRBV27, with no clear D. V gave up 3 bases and J gave up 7 bases, with 10 bases separating them. The CDR3 length is 12 residues. In germline, CDR1 is MNHEY, CDR2 SMNVEV (reference sequence). The chain's CDR3 is CASSFHPGEQYF. In nucleotides, the CDR3 is TGTGCCAGCAGTTTCCACCCCGGGGAGCAGTACTTC.

V usage is TRBV28 and J usage is TRBJ1-5; D is ambiguous. Between the trimmed V and J ends, which lost 2 bases and 7 bases, there was a span of 12 bases. CDR3 length: 14 amino acids. Germline CDR1 MDHEN, CDR2 SYDVKM. DNA of the CDR3: TGTGCCAGCAGTTTAGTGGGCAAAGAGCAGCCCCAGCATTTT. It yields the protein CASSLVGKEQPQHF.

V usage is TRBV9 and J usage is TRBJ2-7, with 9 bases matching TRBD2. In germline, CDR1 is SGDLS, CDR2 YYNGEE. CDR3 length: 16 amino acids. The V gene end was trimmed by 4 bases and the J gene end by 1 base; junction bases not matched to a gene: 9. CDR3 in amino acids: CASSSSSGGTSYEQYF. The CDR3 DNA reads TGTGCCAGCAGCTCCAGTAGCGGGGGTACTTCCTACGAGCAGTACTTC.

V gene TRBV13 combines with J gene TRBJ2-5; 7 positions agree with TRBD1. CDR3 length: 15 residues. J gave up 1 base and V 6 bases, and 8 bases lay outside the gene matches. CDR1 is PRHDT, CDR2 FYEKMQ, per germline (reference sequence). The CDR3 nucleotides are TGTGCCAGCAGATATTGGGACAGATCCCAAGAGACCCAGTACTTC. This gives the protein CASRYWDRSQETQYF.

The rearrangement joins TRBV15 to TRBJ1-3; D is undetermined. This CDR3 spans 17 amino acids. The ends were cut back, 0 bases at V and 0 bases at J, with 12 bases in the middle. The germline gives CDR1 LNHNV, CDR2 YYDKDF (reference sequence). CDR3 sequence reads: CATSRDGGGISGNTIYF. CDR3 nucleotides: TGTGCCACCAGCAGAGATGGTGGTGGCATCTCTGGAAACACCATATATTTT.

The V call is TRBV5-1, the J call TRBJ2-5; 9 bases match TRBD1. Looked up from germline, CDR1 is SGHRS and CDR2 is YFSETQ. The CDR3 has 14 amino acids. Trimming took 4 bases from V and 5 from J; bases not matched to a gene: 6. CDR3 protein: CASSETGGQETQYF. In DNA form, the CDR3 reads TGCGCCAGCAGCGAAACAGGGGGCCAGGAGACCCAGTACTTC. The full variable domain, in which reference TRBV5-1 and TRBJ2-5 provide the parts outside the CDR3, is KAGVTQTPRYLIKTRGQQVTLSCSPISGHRSVSWYQQTPGQGLQFLFEYFSETQRNKGNFPGRFSGRQFSNSRSEMNVSTLELGDSALYLCASSETGGQETQYFGPGTRLLVL.

This clone was found once. The V gene is TRBV27, the J gene TRBJ2-7; D unclear. CDR3 length: 13 residues. The germline V and J ends were trimmed by 6 bases and 5 bases, with 14 bases remaining between them. Germline values: CDR1 MNHEY, CDR2 SMNVEV (reference sequence). CDR3 sequence: CASRGPAAHEQYF. The CDR3, as DNA: TGTGCCAGCAGAGGTCCTGCAGCGCACGAGCAGTACTTC.

The J gene is TRBJ1-6, the V gene TRBV5-5; 11 positions agree with TRBD1. This CDR3 has 15 amino acids. Germline CDR1 reads SGHKS; CDR2 reads YYEKEE (reference sequence). The V and J ends lost 4 bases and 9 bases, in that order; junction bases with no gene match: 6. CDR3 residues: CASSMRTGGFSPLHF. In DNA form, the CDR3 reads TGTGCCAGCAGCATGCGGACAGGGGGCTTTTCACCCCTCCACTTT.

The chain uses TRBV6-6 and TRBJ2-1; 12 nucleotides line up with TRBD2. The CDR3 is made up of 14 amino acids. CDR1 MNHNY and CDR2 SVGAGI come from the germline V gene (reference sequence). Losses at the gene ends were 6 bases for V and 8 bases for J; bases not matched to a gene: 5. For the CDR3, the DNA is TGTGCCAGCAGCCCTAGCGGGGGGGGCGATGAGCAGTTCTTC. It yields the protein CASSPSGGGDEQFF.

J is TRBJ2-3 and V is TRBV7-2; 11 bases are a match to TRBD2. Germline V CDR1 and CDR2: SGHTA, FQGNSA. CDR3 length equals 17 residues. V shed 1 base, J shed 6 bases, and the junction held 9 bases outside the gene matches. The chain's CDR3 is CASSLDLLAGERDTQYF. The CDR3, as DNA: TGTGCCAGCAGCTTAGATTTACTAGCGGGGGAGAGGGATACGCAGTATTTT.

This chain uses TRBV11-2 with TRBJ2-1; 8 bases are shared with TRBD2. Trimming removed 1 base from V and 5 bases from J; junction bases left unmatched: 10. Germline CDR1 reads SGHAT; CDR2 reads FQNNGV. This CDR3 has 17 residues. The CDR3, as DNA: TGTGCCAGCAGCTTAGTTGGGGCTAGCGGGTTTAACAATGAGCAGTTCTTC. Translation gives CASSLVGASGFNNEQFF.

This chain links TRBV4-3 with TRBJ2-5; TRBD1 aligns across 7 bases. V lost 4 bases and J lost 5; bases outside the gene matches: 10. The CDR3 has 15 amino acids. Germline loops: CDR1 LGHNA, CDR2 YSLEER. For the CDR3, the DNA is TGCGCCAGCAGCCCTTCTGAGGGGGCCGGGGAGACCCAGTACTTC. Encoded protein: CASSPSEGAGETQYF.

In this sample, this clone turned up a few times. This chain joins TRBV7-2 and TRBJ2-1, with D possibly matching TRBD2 (7 bases). Trimming took off 0 bases at V and 3 bases at J, with 12 bases between the two ends. The CDR3 totals 16 residues. In germline, CDR1 is SGHTA, CDR2 FQGNSA. The CDR3 spells CASSLARGGHYNEQFF. The DNA for the CDR3 is TGTGCCAGCAGCTTAGCGCGCGGGGGACACTACAATGAGCAGTTCTTC.

The chain carries TRBV10-2 and TRBJ2-1; D unresolved. The germline V gene encodes CDR1 WSHSY and CDR2 SAAADI. The CDR3 has 11 residues. V was clipped by 10 bases and J by 6 bases, with 10 bases between them. DNA for the CDR3: TGCGCCACCCGTTACGGCAATGAGCAGTTCTTC. Translating gives CATRYGNEQFF.

The chain recombines TRBV27 with TRBJ1-2; 7 bases agree with TRBD1. This CDR3 comprises 13 residues. V lost 6 bases to trimming and J lost 4 bases; unmatched junction nucleotides: 5. Germline CDR1 is MNHEY and CDR2 is SMNVEV (reference sequence). CDR3 in amino acids: CASSSTGVYGYTF. The CDR3 DNA is TGTGCCAGCAGCTCAACAGGGGTCTATGGCTACACCTTC.

The rearrangement joins TRBV4-3 to TRBJ1-2, with 7 bases that match TRBD1. CDR3 length: 15 amino acids. CDR1 is LGHNA, CDR2 YSLEER, per germline. Trimming cost V 7 bases and J 2 bases; bases outside gene matches: 10. CDR3 amino acids: CASTPRTGANYGYTF. The CDR3 DNA reads TGCGCCAGCACCCCTCGGACAGGAGCGAACTATGGCTACACCTTC.

This clone was picked up a small number of times. The gene calls are TRBV9 and TRBJ2-7; a possible D gene is TRBD2 (5 bases). The CDR3 totals 16 residues. Trimming left V 0 bases short and J 1 base short, with 14 bases between. The germline V gene has CDR1 SGDLS and CDR2 YYNGEE. The CDR3 DNA reads as TGTGCCAGCAGCGTAGGCGGGTCCCAGTGGTCCTACGAGCAGTACTTC. Protein product: CASSVGGSQWSYEQYF.

The chain is built from TRBV10-3 and TRBJ2-2, with D perhaps TRBD1 (6 bases). Germline assignment: CDR1 ENHRY and CDR2 SYGVKD. The V gene lost 5 bases and the J gene lost 1 base, with 17 bases spanning the gap. CDR3 length equals 17 residues. CDR3 sequence (DNA): TGTGCCATCAGTTTTTCAGGGGTACAGGGGAACACCGGGGAGCTGTTTTTT. Translated, it gives CAISFSGVQGNTGELFF.

This clone was counted only a few times. The chain links TRBV27 to TRBJ2-5; 9 nucleotides match TRBD1. V was pared by 3 bases and J by 7 bases, with 6 bases of the junction left unmatched. CDR3 size: 14 residues. Germline CDR1 is MNHEY and CDR2 is SMNVEV (reference sequence). This CDR3 reads CASSFPGQGGTQYF. The CDR3 region has the DNA TGTGCCAGCAGTTTCCCGGGACAGGGAGGGACCCAGTACTTC.

V usage is TRBV5-1 and J usage is TRBJ2-1; D is perhaps TRBD2 (5 bases). V lost 5 bases, J lost 0 bases, and 6 bases lay in between. This CDR3 contains 13 residues. Germline CDR1 SGHRS, CDR2 YFSETQ. The CDR3 is CASRGSSYNEQFF. The CDR3 DNA reads as TGCGCCAGCAGAGGGAGCTCCTACAATGAGCAGTTCTTC. Using reference TRBV5-1 and TRBJ2-1 for the parts outside the CDR3, the full variable domain is KAGVTQTPRYLIKTRGQQVTLSCSPISGHRSVSWYQQTPGQGLQFLFEYFSETQRNKGNFPGRFSGRQFSNSRSEMNVSTLELGDSALYLCASRGSSYNEQFFGPGTRLTVL.

The J gene is TRBJ2-7, the V gene TRBV5-6, with 8 bases matching TRBD2. Per the germline V gene, CDR1 is SGHDT and CDR2 is YYEEEE. J gave up 1 base and V 0 bases, and 12 bases lay outside the gene matches. CDR3 length: 18 residues. The CDR3 nucleotides read TGTGCCAGCAGCTTGGCCAGGATAGCGGGGAGCCTGTCCTACGAGCAGTACTTC. Translation gives CASSLARIAGSLSYEQYF.

The chain combines TRBV18 with TRBJ2-5; perhaps TRBD1 as D (5 bases). This CDR3 region has 14 residues. The ends were cut back, 6 bases at V and 3 bases at J, with 14 bases in the middle. CDR1 and CDR2 from the germline V gene are KGHSH and LQKENI. CDR3 DNA: TGTGCCAGCTCGCCAGACAGAACCAAAGAGACCCAGTACTTC. Translating it yields CASSPDRTKETQYF.

The chain uses TRBV27 and TRBJ2-3; D gene unclear. Per the germline V gene, CDR1 is MNHEY and CDR2 is SMNVEV (reference sequence). This CDR3 contains 12 residues. The V gene lost 7 bases and the J gene lost 2 bases, with 7 bases spanning the gap. CDR3 amino acids: CASTSYTDTQYF. The DNA of the CDR3 is TGTGCCAGCACTTCTTACACAGATACGCAGTATTTT.

In this sample, this clone turned up a few times. The V and J genes are TRBV6-4 and TRBJ2-1; 10 bases map to TRBD2. Losses at the gene ends were 0 bases for V and 9 bases for J; bases not matched to a gene: 5. Germline lookup yields CDR1 MRHNA and CDR2 SNTAGT. This CDR3 has 15 residues. In DNA, the CDR3 is TGTGCCAGCAGTGACTCGGATAGCGGGGGGAGTGAGCAGTTCTTC. Its protein product is CASSDSDSGGSEQFF.

The J gene is TRBJ1-1, the V gene TRBV9; D is uncertain. This CDR3 has 13 residues. In germline, CDR1 is SGDLS, CDR2 YYNGEE. V was shortened by 1 base and J by 8 bases, with 12 bases between the two germline ends. The CDR3 DNA reads as TGTGCCAGCAGCGTAACTGAGATTGCCGAAGCTTTCTTT. This gives the protein CASSVTEIAEAFF.

The J gene is TRBJ1-1, the V gene TRBV15, with D tentatively TRBD1 (6 bases). Germline-derived CDR1 and CDR2 are LNHNV and YYDKDF (reference sequence). Trimming shortened V by 3 bases and J by 5 bases, and 16 bases separated the two germline ends. This CDR3 spans 15 amino acids. The CDR3 sequence is CATSSRAGVGTEAFF. In DNA, the CDR3 is TGTGCCACCAGCAGCCGTGCAGGGGTGGGGACTGAAGCTTTCTTT.